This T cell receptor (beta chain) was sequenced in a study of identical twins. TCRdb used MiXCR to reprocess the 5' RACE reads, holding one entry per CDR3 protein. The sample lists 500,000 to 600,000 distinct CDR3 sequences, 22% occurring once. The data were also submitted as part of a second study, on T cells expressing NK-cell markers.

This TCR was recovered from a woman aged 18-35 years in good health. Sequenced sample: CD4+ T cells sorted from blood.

CDR3: CASRLDRGITEAFF. CDR3 nucleotide sequence: TGCGCCAGCAGGCTCGACAGGGGGATCACTGAAGCTTTCTTT. The V call is TRBV5-1, the J call TRBJ1-1, with 9 bases aligning to TRBD1. V shed 5 bases and J 4 bases; nucleotides not matched to a gene: 6. The CDR3 has 14 amino acids. Looked up from germline, CDR1 is SGHRS and CDR2 is YFSETQ.